One sample yielded the 11 T cell receptor beta chains listed below, sequenced in a study of cytomegalovirus exposure and HLA in healthy donors. PCR involved 60 Vbeta and 13 Jbeta primers. Libraries were prepared by immunoSEQ multiplex PCR; TCRdb keeps only in-frame clonotypes and omits some of them. The data contain under 150,000 clones, more than 80% of them singletons. The specimen was PBMCs. All receptors come from a male donor in good health and CMV-seronegative.

J is TRBJ2-7 and V is TRBV2; TRBD1 matches at 9 bases. The CDR3 loop spans 17 amino acids. Trimming cost V 5 bases and J 4 bases; bases outside gene matches: 15. Germline lookup yields CDR1 SNHLY and CDR2 FYNNEI. The CDR3 loop is CASSKLHRDREFYEQYF. CDR3 sequence (DNA): TGTGCCAGCAGTAAACTTCACCGGGACAGGGAGTTTTACGAGCAGTACTTC.

The rearrangement joins TRBV7-6 to TRBJ2-5; 8 nucleotides match TRBD2. The CDR3 is 15 amino acids. Germline CDR1 SGHVS, CDR2 FNYEAQ. V lost 1 base, J lost 5 bases, and 6 bases stayed unmatched. The CDR3 reads CASSLVREGLETQYF. Written as DNA, the CDR3 is TGTGCCAGCAGCTTAGTTCGGGAGGGCCTCGAGACCCAGTACTTC.

A few counts support this clone. Additional DNA sequences in this sample encode the identical CDR3. This chain joins TRBV5-1 and TRBJ1-1; 8 nucleotides agree with TRBD1. The CDR3 runs to 14 residues. V was pared by 4 bases and J by 5 bases, with 7 bases of the junction left unmatched. The germline gives CDR1 SGHRS, CDR2 YFSETQ. CDR3 in amino acids: CASSLGTGGTEAFF. The CDR3, as DNA: TGCGCCAGCAGCCTGGGGACAGGAGGGACTGAAGCTTTCTTT.

CDR3 DNA: TGTGCCAGCTCACCACAGGGGGCTGTTAGCAATCAGCCCCAGCATTTT. Protein sequence: CASSPQGAVSNQPQHF. J is TRBJ1-5 and V is TRBV18, with TRBD1 identical over 7 bases. The CDR3 is 16 residues long. V was clipped by 1 base and J by 0 bases; unmatched bases: 3. In germline, CDR1 is KGHSH, CDR2 LQKENI.

The V call is TRBV6-1, the J call TRBJ2-7, with 9 bases aligning to TRBD1. The CDR3 contains 14 residues. CDR1 is MNHNS and CDR2 is SASEGT in the germline V gene. V dropped 6 bases and J dropped 4; count of bases not matched to a gene: 7. The DNA for the CDR3 is TGTGCCAGCAGGCCGGGACAGGGTCAGTACGAGCAGTACTTC. Encoded protein: CASRPGQGQYEQYF.

The chain recombines TRBV30 with TRBJ1-2; D call uncertain. CDR1 is GTSNPN and CDR2 is SVGIG in the germline V gene (reference sequence). Trimming stripped 2 bases from V and 5 bases from J, with 15 bases between. The CDR3 length is 14 residues. DNA for the CDR3: TGTGCCTGGAGTTTTGTGGGTTTAGCATATGGCTACACCTTC. It translates to CAWSFVGLAYGYTF.

J is TRBJ1-1 and V is TRBV5-1; D might be TRBD1 (5 bases). V dropped 0 bases and J dropped 4 bases, with 13 bases sitting between them. This CDR3 spans 15 amino acids. The V gene's germline CDR1 is SGHRS and CDR2 YFSETQ. The CDR3 spells CASSLVGTGGTEAFF. CDR3 nucleotide sequence: TGCGCCAGCAGCTTGGTCGGGACTGGGGGCACTGAAGCTTTCTTT.

This chain uses TRBV6-6 with TRBJ2-7; a possible D gene is TRBD2 (6 bases). V was cut by 3 bases and J by 6 bases, with 9 bases left in between. Per germline, CDR1 MNHNY and CDR2 SVGAGI (reference sequence). The length of the CDR3 is 12 residues. CDR3 amino acids: CASSYGGFEQYF. DNA for the CDR3: TGTGCCAGCAGTTATGGGGGGTTCGAGCAGTACTTC.

The chain uses TRBV11-3 and TRBJ2-2; the match to TRBD2 covers 11 bases. The CDR3 has 15 amino acids. Trimming removed 5 bases from V and 4 bases from J; junction bases left unmatched: 3. The V gene's germline CDR1 is SGHNT and CDR2 YENEEA. The CDR3 is CASSATSGGTGELFF. CDR3 nucleotide sequence: TGTGCCAGCAGCGCAACTAGCGGGGGCACCGGGGAGCTGTTTTTT.

This clone was counted a single time. The rearrangement joins TRBV2 to TRBJ2-1; 8 bases line up with TRBD2. This CDR3 has 14 residues. Germline CDR1 and CDR2: SNHLY and FYNNEI. V lost 7 bases and J lost 7; bases outside the gene matches: 9. CDR3 loop: CASTESGGANEQFF. The CDR3 region has the DNA TGTGCCAGCACGGAGAGCGGGGGAGCGAATGAGCAGTTCTTC.

This chain uses TRBV28 with TRBJ1-5; perhaps TRBD1 as D (5 bases). There are 16 residues in the CDR3. V was clipped by 3 bases and J by 1 base, with 13 bases between them. The germline CDR1 and CDR2 sequences are MDHEN and SYDVKM. This chain's CDR3 is CASSFLGEASNQPQHF. The CDR3 DNA follows: TGTGCCAGCAGTTTTTTGGGGGAGGCGAGCAATCAGCCCCAGCATTTT. Combining the CDR3 with reference TRBV28 and TRBJ1-5 gives the whole variable domain DVKVTQSSRYLVKRTGEKVFLECVQDMDHENMFWYRQDPGLGLRLIYFSYDVKMKEKGDIPEGYSVSREKKERFSLILESASTNQTSMYLCASSFLGEASNQPQHFGDGTRLSIL.